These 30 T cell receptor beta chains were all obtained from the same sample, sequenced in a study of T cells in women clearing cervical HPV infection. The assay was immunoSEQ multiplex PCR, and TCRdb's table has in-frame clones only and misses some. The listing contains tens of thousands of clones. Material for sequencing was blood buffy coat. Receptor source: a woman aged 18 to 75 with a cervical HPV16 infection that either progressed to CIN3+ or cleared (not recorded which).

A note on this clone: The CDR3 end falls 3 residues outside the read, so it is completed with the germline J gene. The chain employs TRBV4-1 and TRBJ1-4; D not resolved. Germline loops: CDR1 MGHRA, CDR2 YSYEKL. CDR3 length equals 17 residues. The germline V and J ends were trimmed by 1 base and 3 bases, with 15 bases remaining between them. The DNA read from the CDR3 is TGCGCCAGCAGCCAAGCACCCCCGAGGGTAGCTAATGAAAAA. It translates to CASSQAPPRVANEK. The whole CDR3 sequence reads CASSQAPPRVANEKLFF.

CDR3 amino acids: CASSIGPTASYEQYF. The CDR3 bases that were read are TGTGCCAGTAGTATTGGGCCGACCGCTTCCTACGAG. The genes are TRBV19 and TRBJ2-7; D is unresolved. The observed sequence ends 3 residues before the CDR3 terminus, with the missing tail filled in from the germline J gene. The CDR3 covers 15 residues. In germline, CDR1 is LNHDA, CDR2 SQIVND (reference sequence). The V and J ends lost 3 bases and 1 base respectively, with 13 bases between them. The full variable domain, in which reference TRBV19 and TRBJ2-7 provide the parts outside the CDR3, is DGGITQSPKYLFRKEGQNVTLSCEQNLNHDAMYWYRQDPGQGLRLIYYSQIVNDFQKGDIAEGYSVSREKKESFPLTVTSAQKNPTAFYLCASSIGPTASYEQYFGPGTRLTVT.

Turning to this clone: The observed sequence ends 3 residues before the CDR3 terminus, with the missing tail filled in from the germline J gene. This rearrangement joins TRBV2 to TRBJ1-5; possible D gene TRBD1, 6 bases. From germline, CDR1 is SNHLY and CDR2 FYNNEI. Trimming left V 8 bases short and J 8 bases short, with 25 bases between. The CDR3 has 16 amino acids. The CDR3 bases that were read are TGTGCCAGCCACCGGGACAACCGTTCCCCCAGGAAGCCC. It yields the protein CASHRDNRSPRKP. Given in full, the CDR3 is CASHRDNRSPRKPQHF.

This CDR3 reads CASSPSSGSYYEQYF. The sequenced part of the CDR3 DNA is TGTGCCAGCAGTCCCTCTAGCGGGAGCTACTACGAG. The rearrangement links TRBV28 to TRBJ2-7; 10 bases match TRBD2. The sequenced fragment ends 3 residues before the CDR3 boundary, so the rest is inferred from the germline J gene. Germline loops: CDR1 MDHEN, CDR2 SYDVKM. With 5 bases clipped from V and 3 bases from J, the junction kept 7 bases outside the gene matches. This CDR3 is built from 15 residues.

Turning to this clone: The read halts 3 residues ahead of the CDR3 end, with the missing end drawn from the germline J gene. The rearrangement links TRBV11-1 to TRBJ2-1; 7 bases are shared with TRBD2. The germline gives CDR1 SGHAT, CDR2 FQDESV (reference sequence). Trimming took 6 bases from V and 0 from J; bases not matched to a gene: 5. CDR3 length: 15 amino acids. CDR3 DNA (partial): TGTGCCAGCAGTCTCGGCGGGAGCTCCTACAATGAG. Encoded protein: CASSLGGSSYNE. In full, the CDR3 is CASSLGGSSYNEQFF.

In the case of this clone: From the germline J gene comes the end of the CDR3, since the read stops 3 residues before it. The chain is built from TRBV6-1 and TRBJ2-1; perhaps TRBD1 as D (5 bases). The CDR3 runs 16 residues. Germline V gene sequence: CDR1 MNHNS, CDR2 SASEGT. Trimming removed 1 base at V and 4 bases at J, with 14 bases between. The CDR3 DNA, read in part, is TGTGCCAGCAGTGAAGAGGTGTCAGGACATTACAATGAG. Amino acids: CASSEEVSGHYNE. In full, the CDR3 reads CASSEEVSGHYNEQFF.

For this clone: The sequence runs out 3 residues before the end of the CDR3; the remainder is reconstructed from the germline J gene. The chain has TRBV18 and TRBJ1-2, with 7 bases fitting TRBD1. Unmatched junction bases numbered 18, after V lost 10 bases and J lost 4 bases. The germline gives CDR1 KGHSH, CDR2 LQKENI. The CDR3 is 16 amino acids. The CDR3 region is CATSPEAGGVSYGYTF. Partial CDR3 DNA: TGTGCCACCTCCCCCGAAGCAGGGGGAGTAAGCTATGGC. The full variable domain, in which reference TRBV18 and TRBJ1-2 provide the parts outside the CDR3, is NAGVMQNPRHLVRRRGQEARLRCSPMKGHSHVYWYRQLPEEGLKFMVYLQKENIIDESGMPKERFSAEFPKEGPSILRIQQVVRGDSAAYFCATSPEAGGVSYGYTFGSGTRLTVV.

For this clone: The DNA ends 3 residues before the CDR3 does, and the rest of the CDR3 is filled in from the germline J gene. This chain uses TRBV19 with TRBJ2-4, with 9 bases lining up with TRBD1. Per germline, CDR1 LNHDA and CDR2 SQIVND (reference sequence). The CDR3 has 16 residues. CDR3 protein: CASSRSRDRVVDGQYF. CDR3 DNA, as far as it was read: TGTGCCAGTAGTCGATCACGGGACAGGGTTGTCGATGGT.

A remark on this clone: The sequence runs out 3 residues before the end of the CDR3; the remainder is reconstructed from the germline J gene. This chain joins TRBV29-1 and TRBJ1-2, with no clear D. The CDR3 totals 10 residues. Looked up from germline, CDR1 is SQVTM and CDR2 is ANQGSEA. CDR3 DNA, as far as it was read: TGCAGCGGTGCTAGAGAGGGC. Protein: CSGAREG. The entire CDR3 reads CSGAREGYTF.

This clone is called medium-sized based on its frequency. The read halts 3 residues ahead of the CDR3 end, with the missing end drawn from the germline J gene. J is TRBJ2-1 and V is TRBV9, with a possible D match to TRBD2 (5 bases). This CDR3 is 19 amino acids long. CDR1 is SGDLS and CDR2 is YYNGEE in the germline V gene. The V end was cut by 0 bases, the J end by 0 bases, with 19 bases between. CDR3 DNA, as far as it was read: TGTGCCAGCAGCGTAGCTCTGCGGGCCCCCTTGAGCTCCTACAATGAG. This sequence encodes CASSVALRAPLSSYNE. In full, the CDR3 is CASSVALRAPLSSYNEQFF.

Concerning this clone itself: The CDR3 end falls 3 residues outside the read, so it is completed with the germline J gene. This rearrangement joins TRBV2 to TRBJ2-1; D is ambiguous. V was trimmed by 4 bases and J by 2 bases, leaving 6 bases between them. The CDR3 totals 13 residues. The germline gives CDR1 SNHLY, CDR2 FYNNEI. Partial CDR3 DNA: TGTGCCAGCAGTGCTGGCCCCTACAATGAG. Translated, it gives CASSAGPYNE. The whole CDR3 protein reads CASSAGPYNEQFF.

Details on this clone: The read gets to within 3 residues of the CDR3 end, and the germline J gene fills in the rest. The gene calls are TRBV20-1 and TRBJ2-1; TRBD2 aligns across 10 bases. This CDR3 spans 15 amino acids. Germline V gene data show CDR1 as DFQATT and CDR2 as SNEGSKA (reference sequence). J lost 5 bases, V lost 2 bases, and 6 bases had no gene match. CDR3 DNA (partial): TGCAGTGCTAGACGGACTAGCGGCCTCCACAATGAG. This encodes CSARRTSGLHNE. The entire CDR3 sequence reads CSARRTSGLHNEQFF.

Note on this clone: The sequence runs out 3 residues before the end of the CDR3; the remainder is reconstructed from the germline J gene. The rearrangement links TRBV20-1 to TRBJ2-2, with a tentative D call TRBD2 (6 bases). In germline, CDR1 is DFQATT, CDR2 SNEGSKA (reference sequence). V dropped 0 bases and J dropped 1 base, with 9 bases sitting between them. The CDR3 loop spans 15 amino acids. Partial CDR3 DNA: TGCAGTGCTAGAGACCTGACTAGGAACACCGGGGAG. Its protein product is CSARDLTRNTGE. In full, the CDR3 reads CSARDLTRNTGELFF.

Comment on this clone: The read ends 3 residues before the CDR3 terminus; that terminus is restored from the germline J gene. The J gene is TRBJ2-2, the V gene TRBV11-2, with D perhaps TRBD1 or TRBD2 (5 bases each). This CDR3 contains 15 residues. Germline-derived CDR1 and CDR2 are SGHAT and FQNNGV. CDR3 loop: CASRPTGGTNEKLFF. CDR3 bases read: TGTGCCAGCAGACCAACAGGAGGAACTAATGAAAAG.

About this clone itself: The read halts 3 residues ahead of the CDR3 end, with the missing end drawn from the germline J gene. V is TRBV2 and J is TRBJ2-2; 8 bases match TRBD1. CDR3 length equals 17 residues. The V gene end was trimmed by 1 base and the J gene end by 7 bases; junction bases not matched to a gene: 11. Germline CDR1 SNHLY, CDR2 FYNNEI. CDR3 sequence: CASSEDRGFFSGGELFF. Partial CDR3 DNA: TGTGCCAGCAGTGAAGACAGGGGGTTTTTCTCGGGCGGGGAG.

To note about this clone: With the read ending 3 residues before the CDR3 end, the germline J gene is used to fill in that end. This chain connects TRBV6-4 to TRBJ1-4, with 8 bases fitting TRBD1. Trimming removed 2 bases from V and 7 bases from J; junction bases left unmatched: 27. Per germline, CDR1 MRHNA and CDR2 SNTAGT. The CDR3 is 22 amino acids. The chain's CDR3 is CASSDRAGGADRRFWAGEKLFF. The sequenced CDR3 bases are TGTGCCAGCAGTGACCGGGCAGGGGGCGCGGACCGGAGGTTTTGGGCGGGTGAAAAA.

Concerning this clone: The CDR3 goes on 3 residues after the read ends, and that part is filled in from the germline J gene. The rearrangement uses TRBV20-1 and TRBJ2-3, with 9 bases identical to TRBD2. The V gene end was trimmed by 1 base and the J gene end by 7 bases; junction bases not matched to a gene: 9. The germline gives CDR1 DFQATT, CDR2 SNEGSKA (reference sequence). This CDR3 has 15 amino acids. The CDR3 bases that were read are TGCAGTGCTAGAGGGGAAGCGGGAGGATCAAATACG. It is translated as CSARGEAGGSNT. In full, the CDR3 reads CSARGEAGGSNTQYF.

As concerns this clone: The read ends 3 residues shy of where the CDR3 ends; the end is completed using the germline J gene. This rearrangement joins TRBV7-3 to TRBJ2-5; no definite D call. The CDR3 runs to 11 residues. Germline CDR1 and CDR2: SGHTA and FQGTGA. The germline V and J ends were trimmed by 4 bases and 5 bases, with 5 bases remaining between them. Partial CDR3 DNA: TGTGCCAGCAGCTCCGGGGAGACC. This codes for CASSSGET. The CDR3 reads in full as CASSSGETQYF.

The CDR3 loop reads CASSEGGVGTGELFF. The sequenced part of the CDR3 DNA is TGTGCCAGCAGTGAAGGCGGGGTGGGGACCGGGGAG. The chain has TRBV2 and TRBJ2-2; D is possibly TRBD2 (6 bases). The read stops 3 residues short of the end of the CDR3; the missing end is completed from the germline J gene. Trimming shortened V by 1 base and J by 5 bases, and 11 bases separated the two germline ends. This CDR3 has 15 residues. The germline gives CDR1 SNHLY, CDR2 FYNNEI.

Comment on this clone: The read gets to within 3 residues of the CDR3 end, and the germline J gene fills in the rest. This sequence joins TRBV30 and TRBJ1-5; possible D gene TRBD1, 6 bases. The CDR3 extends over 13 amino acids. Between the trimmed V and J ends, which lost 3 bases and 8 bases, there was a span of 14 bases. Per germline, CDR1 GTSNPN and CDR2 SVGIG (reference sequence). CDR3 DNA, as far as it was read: TGTGCCTGGAGCGGGGGGGCAGGAAAGCCC. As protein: CAWSGGAGKP. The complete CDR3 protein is CAWSGGAGKPQHF. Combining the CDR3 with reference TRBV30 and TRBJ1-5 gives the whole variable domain SQTIHQWPATLVQPVGSPLSLECTVEGTSNPNLYWYRQAAGRGLQLLFYSVGIGQISSEVPQNLSASRPQDRQFILSSKKLLLSDSGFYLCAWSGGAGKPQHFGDGTRLSIL.

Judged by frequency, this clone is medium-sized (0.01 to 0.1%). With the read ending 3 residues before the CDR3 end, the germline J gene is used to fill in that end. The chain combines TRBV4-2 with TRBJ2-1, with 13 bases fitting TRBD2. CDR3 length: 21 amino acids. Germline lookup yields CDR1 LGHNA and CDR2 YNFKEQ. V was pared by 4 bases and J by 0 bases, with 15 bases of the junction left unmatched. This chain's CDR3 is CASSLYPPGLAGRSSYNEQFF. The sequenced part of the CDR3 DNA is TGTGCCAGCAGCCTCTACCCGCCGGGACTAGCGGGGAGGAGCTCCTACAATGAG.

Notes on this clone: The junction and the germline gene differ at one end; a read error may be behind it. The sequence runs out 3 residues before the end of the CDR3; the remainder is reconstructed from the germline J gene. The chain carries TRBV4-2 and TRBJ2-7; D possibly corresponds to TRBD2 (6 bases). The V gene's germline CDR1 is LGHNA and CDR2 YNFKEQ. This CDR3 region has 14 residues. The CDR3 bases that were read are TGCGCCAGCAGCCAAGATCGGGACTCCGACGAG. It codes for CASSQDRDSDE. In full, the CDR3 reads CASSQDRDSDEQYF.

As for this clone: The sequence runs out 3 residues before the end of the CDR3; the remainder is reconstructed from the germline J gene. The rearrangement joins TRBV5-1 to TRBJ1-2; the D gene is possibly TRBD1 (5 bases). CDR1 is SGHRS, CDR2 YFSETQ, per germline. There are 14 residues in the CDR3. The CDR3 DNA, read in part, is TGCGCCAGCAGCTTGGAATTCGGTAGGGGCGGC. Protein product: CASSLEFGRGG. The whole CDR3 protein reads CASSLEFGRGGYTF. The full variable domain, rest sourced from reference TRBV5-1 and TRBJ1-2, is KAGVTQTPRYLIKTRGQQVTLSCSPISGHRSVSWYQQTPGQGLQFLFEYFSETQRNKGNFPGRFSGRQFSNSRSEMNVSTLELGDSALYLCASSLEFGRGGYTFGSGTRLTVV.

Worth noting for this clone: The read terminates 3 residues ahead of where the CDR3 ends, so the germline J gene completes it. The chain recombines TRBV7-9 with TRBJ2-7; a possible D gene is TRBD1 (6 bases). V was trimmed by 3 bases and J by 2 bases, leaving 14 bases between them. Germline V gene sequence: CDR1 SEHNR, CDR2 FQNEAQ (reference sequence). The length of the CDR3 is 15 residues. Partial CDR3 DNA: TGTGCCAGCAGCTTGATTAACAGGGAAACCTACGAG. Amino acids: CASSLINRETYE. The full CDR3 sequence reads CASSLINRETYEQYF.

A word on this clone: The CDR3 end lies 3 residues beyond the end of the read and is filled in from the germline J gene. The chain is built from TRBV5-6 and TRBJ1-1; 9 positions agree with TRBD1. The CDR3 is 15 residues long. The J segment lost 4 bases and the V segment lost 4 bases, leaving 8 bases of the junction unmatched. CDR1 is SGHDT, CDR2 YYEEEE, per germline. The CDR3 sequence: CASSVGQGRATEAFF. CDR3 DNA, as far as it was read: TGTGCCAGCAGCGTGGGACAGGGACGGGCCACTGAA.

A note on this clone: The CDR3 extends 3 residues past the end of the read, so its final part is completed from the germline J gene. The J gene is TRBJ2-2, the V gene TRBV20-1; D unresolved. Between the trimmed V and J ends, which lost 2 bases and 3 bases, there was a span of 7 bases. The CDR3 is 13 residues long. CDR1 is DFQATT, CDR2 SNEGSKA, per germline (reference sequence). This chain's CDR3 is CSARPGDTGELFF. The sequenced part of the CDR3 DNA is TGCAGTGCTAGACCGGGTGACACCGGGGAG.

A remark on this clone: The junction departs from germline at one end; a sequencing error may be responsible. CDR3 protein: CASSQSPGLAGGETQYF. CDR3 DNA, as far as it was read: TGCGCCAGCAGCCAGTCCCCGGGACTAGCGGGAGGAGAGACC. The chain couples TRBV4-2 to TRBJ2-5; 15 bases agree with TRBD2. From the germline J gene comes the end of the CDR3, since the read stops 3 residues before it. The V gene's germline CDR1 is LGHNA and CDR2 YNFKEQ. This CDR3 is 17 amino acids long.

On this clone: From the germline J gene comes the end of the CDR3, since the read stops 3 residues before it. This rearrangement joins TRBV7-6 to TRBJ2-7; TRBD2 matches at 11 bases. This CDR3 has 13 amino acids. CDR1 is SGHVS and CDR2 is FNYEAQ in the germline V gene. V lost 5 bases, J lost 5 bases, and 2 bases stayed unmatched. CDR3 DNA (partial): TGTGCCAGCAGCGCTAGCGGGGGGAACGAG. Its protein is CASSASGGNE. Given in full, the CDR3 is CASSASGGNEQYF. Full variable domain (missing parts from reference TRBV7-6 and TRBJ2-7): GAGVSQSPRYKVTKRGQDVALRCDPISGHVSLYWYRQALGQGPEFLTYFNYEAQQDKSGLPNDRFSAERPEGSISTLTIQRTEQRDSAMYRCASSASGGNEQYFGPGTRLTVT.

CDR3 sequence reads: CASSLSQGEETQYF. CDR3 DNA, as far as it was read: TGCGCCAGCAGCTTAAGCCAGGGTGAAGAGACC. The rearrangement joins TRBV5-1 to TRBJ2-5, with D possibly matching TRBD1 (5 bases). The read finishes 3 residues shy of the CDR3 end, and the germline J gene is used to complete it. V shed 2 bases and J shed 3 bases, with 11 bases lying between them. Germline CDR1 is SGHRS and CDR2 is YFSETQ. CDR3 length: 14 residues.

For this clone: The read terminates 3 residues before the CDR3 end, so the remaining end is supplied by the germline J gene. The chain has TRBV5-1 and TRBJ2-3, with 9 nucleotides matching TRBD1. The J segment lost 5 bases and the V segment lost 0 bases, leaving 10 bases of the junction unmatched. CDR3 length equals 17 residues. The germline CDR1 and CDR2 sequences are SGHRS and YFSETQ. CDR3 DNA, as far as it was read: TGCGCCAGCAGCTTGGGGGGGACAGGGAGGTCCCAAGATACG. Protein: CASSLGGTGRSQDT. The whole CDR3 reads CASSLGGTGRSQDTQYF.